Listed below are T cell receptor beta chains from one sample, sequenced in a study of cytomegalovirus exposure and HLA in healthy donors. The assay was immunoSEQ multiplex PCR, and TCRdb's table has in-frame clones only and misses some. The data contain 55,000 to 80,000 clones, 95% of them singletons. Specimen: PBMCs. These receptors came from a woman between 18 and 30 years old in good health and CMV-seropositive. The CDR3 runs from the conserved cysteine through the conserved F or W. A D gene is named only where the DNA matches it firmly. Part of the rows lack a size; the others show once, few, many or a class for expanded clones.

TRBD1 | TRBJ1-6 | TRBV6-1 | NA | CASSEGTGVSPLHF | TGTGCCAGCAGTGAAGGGACAGGGGTATCACCCCTCCACTTT
TRBD1 | TRBJ2-2 | TRBV19 | few | CASRRGGQGSTGELFF | TGTGCCAGTAGAAGAGGGGGACAGGGCAGCACCGGGGAGCTGTTTTTT
TRBD1 | TRBJ1-4 | TRBV28 | NA | CASSARTGGNEKLFF | TGTGCCAGCAGCGCAAGGACAGGCGGTAATGAAAAACTGTTTTTT
TRBD1 | TRBJ2-7 | TRBV14 | NA | CASRQKGQSSEEQYF | TGTGCCAGCAGACAAAAGGGACAGTCTTCGGAAGAGCAGTACTTC
NA | TRBJ1-2 | TRBV7-2 | NA | CASSFGAGQLYGYTF | TGTGCCAGCAGCTTTGGAGCTGGACAGCTCTATGGCTACACCTTC
NA | TRBJ2-1 | TRBV6-5 | NA | CASSPRGPRDEQFF | TGTGCCAGCTCTCCTCGAGGTCCGAGGGATGAGCAGTTCTTC
NA | TRBJ2-2 | TRBV2 | NA | CASSRLVGLTGELFF | TGTGCCAGCAGCAGACTAGTAGGGTTGACCGGGGAGCTGTTTTTT
TRBD2 | TRBJ2-1 | TRBV7-6 | NA | CASRELAGAYNEQFF | TGTGCCAGCAGAGAACTAGCGGGAGCCTACAATGAGCAGTTCTTC
NA | TRBJ1-2 | TRBV7-2 | NA | CASSSLGGNYGYTF | TGTGCCAGCAGCTCCTTGGGAGGCAACTATGGCTACACCTTC
NA | TRBJ1-5 | TRBV6-6 | once | CASSLTGTQNQPQHF | TGTGCCAGCAGCCTTACCGGGACTCAAAATCAGCCCCAGCATTTT
TRBD2 | TRBJ2-7 | TRBV5-1 | NA | CASSLGSYSGRDSYEQYF | TGCGCCAGCAGCTTGGGCTCCTATAGCGGGAGGGACTCCTACGAGCAGTACTTC
TRBD1 | TRBJ1-1 | TRBV19 | NA | CASNWGTGTEAFF | TGTGCCAGTAACTGGGGGACAGGGACAGAAGCTTTCTTT
NA | TRBJ2-7 | TRBV4-1 | NA | CASSQFGTGLPYEQYF | TGCGCCAGCAGCCAGTTTGGAACGGGACTGCCCTACGAGCAGTACTTC
NA | TRBJ1-1 | TRBV7-8 | NA | CASSSTAEAFF | TGTGCCAGCAGCTCAACAGCTGAAGCTTTCTTT
TRBD2 | TRBJ2-7 | TRBV5-6 | NA | CASSLSVAGGEREQYF | TGTGCCAGCAGCTTGTCGGTAGCGGGGGGGGAACGTGAGCAGTACTTC
NA | TRBJ2-1 | TRBV2 | NA | CAGRVGGLYNEQFF | TGTGCCGGGAGGGTCGGGGGCTTATACAATGAGCAGTTCTTC
TRBD1 | TRBJ1-2 | TRBV5-8 | NA | CASSVDRSLGGYTF | TGTGCCAGCAGCGTGGACAGGAGCTTGGGTGGCTACACCTTC
TRBD2 | TRBJ2-7 | TRBV19 | NA | CASSKGLAGGLAYEQYF | TGTGCCAGTAGCAAGGGACTAGCGGGAGGTCTTGCCTACGAGCAGTACTTC
TRBD2 | TRBJ2-1 | TRBV4-2 | NA | CASSRISGTYNEQFF | TGTGCCAGCAGCCGGATTAGCGGGACCTACAATGAGCAGTTCTTC
TRBD1 | TRBJ2-7 | TRBV27 | NA | CASRGDRLEGGPYEQYF | TGTGCCAGCAGAGGGGACAGGTTGGAGGGGGGACCCTACGAGCAGTACTTC
TRBD1 | TRBJ1-2 | TRBV9 | NA | CASSVSTGQDYGYTF | TGTGCCAGCAGCGTATCGACGGGACAGGACTATGGCTACACCTTC
NA | TRBJ1-2 | TRBV6-5 | NA | CASSYRGTTSYGYTF | TGTGCCAGCAGTTATAGGGGGACAACTTCCTATGGCTACACCTTC
NA | TRBJ2-5 | TRBV4-2 | NA | CASSQNGGPQETQYF | TGTGCCAGCAGCCAAAACGGGGGGCCTCAAGAGACCCAGTACTTC
NA | TRBJ1-6 | TRBV4-2 | NA | CASSQDRGGDSPLHF | TGTGCCAGCAGCCAAGACAGGGGTGGGGATTCACCCCTCCACTTT
TRBD1 | TRBJ1-2 | TRBV19 | once | CASSMFSDRVRDYGYTF | TGTGCCAGTAGTATGTTTTCCGACAGGGTTCGCGACTATGGCTACACCTTC
NA | TRBJ2-7 | TRBV5-1 | NA | CASSHAGSRGAYEQYF | TGCGCCAGCAGCCACGCCGGGTCCAGGGGAGCCTACGAGCAGTACTTC
TRBD1 | TRBJ1-6 | TRBV15 | NA | CATSRQTGTVVNSPLHF | TGTGCCACCAGCAGACAAACCGGGACAGTCGTTAATTCACCCCTCCACTTT
TRBD2 | TRBJ2-3 | TRBV2 | NA | CASSSGRNSDTQYF | TGTGCCAGCAGTAGCGGGAGAAATTCAGATACGCAGTATTTT
TRBD1 | TRBJ1-2 | TRBV30 | NA | CASQQGTYGYTF | TGTGCCTCCCAACAGGGGACCTATGGCTACACCTTC
TRBD1 | TRBJ1-2 | TRBV11-2 | once | CASSVGTGYGYTF | TGTGCCAGCTCGGTTGGGACAGGCTATGGCTACACCTTC
NA | TRBJ2-6 | TRBV4-1 | medium-sized | CASTSGANVLTF | TGCGCCAGCACATCTGGGGCCAACGTCCTGACTTTC
NA | TRBJ1-4 | TRBV7-9 | once | CASSFDRMREKLFF | TGTGCCAGCAGTTTCGACAGGATGCGTGAAAAACTGTTTTTT
NA | TRBJ2-2 | TRBV7-8 | NA | CVTEPANTGELFF | TGTGTTACAGAGCCCGCGAACACCGGGGAGCTGTTTTTT
TRBD1 | TRBJ1-1 | TRBV6-5 | NA | CASRTGGKAFF | TGTGCCAGTCGAACAGGGGGGAAAGCTTTCTTT
NA | TRBJ1-3 | TRBV6-1 | NA | CASSEVRTGGNTIYF | TGTGCCAGCAGTGAAGTCCGGACGGGGGGAAACACCATATATTTT
TRBD2 | TRBJ2-3 | TRBV5-1 | NA | CASSPSLAGADTQYF | TGCGCCAGCAGCCCGTCACTAGCGGGTGCAGATACGCAGTATTTT
NA | TRBJ1-5 | TRBV19 | NA | CASLDRTDTSNQPQHF | TGTGCCAGTCTCGACCGGACAGACACTAGCAATCAGCCCCAGCATTTT
NA | TRBJ2-7 | TRBV11-2 | NA | CASSLLPSRSYEQYF | TGTGCCAGCAGCTTATTACCTAGCCGCTCCTACGAGCAGTACTTC
NA | TRBJ2-7 | TRBV18 | NA | CASSQAPSYEQYF | TGTGCCAGCTCACAAGCGCCTTCCTACGAGCAGTACTTC
TRBD1 | TRBJ1-1 | TRBV5-1 | once | CASSPRGQGASEAFF | TGCGCCAGCAGCCCCCGGGGCCAGGGGGCTTCTGAAGCTTTCTTT
NA | TRBJ2-7 | TRBV27 | NA | CASSLNPGDHYEQYF | TGTGCCAGCAGTTTAAATCCGGGAGACCACTACGAGCAGTACTTC
TRBD2 | TRBJ2-3 | TRBV7-9 | once | CASSFTGSGSSDTQYF | TGTGCCAGCAGCTTTACCGGAAGCGGGAGCTCAGATACGCAGTATTTT
TRBD2 | TRBJ2-3 | TRBV19 | NA | CASSISPGTSGVGDTQYF | TGTGCCAGTAGTATCAGCCCCGGGACTAGCGGAGTGGGGGATACGCAGTATTTT
TRBD2 | TRBJ2-4 | TRBV19 | NA | CASSSGGLAGAGLYF | TGTGCCAGTAGTTCTGGGGGACTAGCGGGGGCAGGCTTGTACTTC
NA | TRBJ2-1 | TRBV10-3 | NA | CAISDPTGPAGPGNEQFF | TGTGCCATCAGTGATCCAACCGGGCCCGCGGGCCCAGGTAATGAGCAGTTCTTC
NA | TRBJ2-1 | TRBV21-1 | NA | CASSKPGVDYNEQFF | TGTGCCAGCAGCAAACCAGGGGTCGACTACAATGAGCAGTTCTTC
NA | TRBJ2-7 | TRBV5-5 | NA | CASSLITRYEQYF | TGTGCCAGCAGCTTGATTACTCGGTACGAGCAGTACTTC
TRBD2 | TRBJ2-5 | TRBV6-5 | NA | CASSLGLAGGQETQYF | TGTGCCAGCAGTTTAGGACTAGCGGGAGGACAAGAGACCCAGTACTTC
NA | TRBJ1-5 | TRBV27 | NA | CASSLSRHSNQPQHF | TGTGCCAGCAGTTTATCCAGACATAGCAATCAGCCCCAGCATTTT
TRBD1 | TRBJ2-7 | TRBV9 | NA | CASSAGQGTNEQYF | TGTGCCAGCAGCGCAGGACAGGGGACCAACGAGCAGTACTTC
NA | TRBJ1-3 | TRBV27 | NA | CASSPGRGSGNTIYF | TGTGCCAGCAGTCCAGGTCGGGGATCCGGAAACACCATATATTTT
TRBD1 | TRBJ2-7 | TRBV27 | few | CASRDRRYEQYF | TGTGCCTCCCGGGACAGAAGATACGAGCAGTACTTC
NA | TRBJ1-1 | TRBV7-9 | NA | CASSLVEVSEAFF | TGTGCCAGCAGCTTAGTTGAGGTCTCTGAAGCTTTCTTT
TRBD1 | TRBJ2-5 | TRBV28 | NA | CASSPDRGRETQYF | TGTGCCAGCAGTCCCGACAGGGGGCGGGAGACCCAGTACTTC
NA | TRBJ2-5 | TRBV28 | few | CASLGHLQETQYF | TGTGCCAGCCTGGGACACCTCCAAGAGACCCAGTACTTC